What follows are 20 T cell receptor beta chains derived from one specimen sequenced in a study of T cells expressing NK-cell markers. TCRdb reprocessed the 5' RACE reads and reports one entry per CDR3 protein, with no DNA. Its table lists around 260,000 distinct CDR3 sequences. Sequencing was carried out using blood T cells: a sorted CD56 or NKG2C T cell subset, CD4+ or CD8+ T cells, or bulk PBMC T cells (not recorded which). All receptors come from a woman aged 18 to 69 in good health.

The chain has TRBV7-2 and TRBJ2-6. This CDR3 comprises 15 residues. Germline CDR1 reads SGHTA; CDR2 reads FQGNSA. CDR3 in amino acids: CASSYPFGGANVLTF.

The V and J genes are TRBV6-1 and TRBJ1-2; the TCRdb D gene call, TRBD1, has no DNA to confirm it. Germline V gene sequence: CDR1 MNHNS, CDR2 SASEGT. CDR3 length: 14 residues. The chain's CDR3 is CASSTLLPPYGYTF.

This chain uses TRBV28 with TRBJ1-6. CDR1 is MDHEN and CDR2 is SYDVKM in the germline V gene. The CDR3 has 14 amino acids. Here the CDR3 reads CASFSGQDNSPLHF.

The chain has TRBV28 and TRBJ2-7; the TCRdb D gene call, TRBD1, has no DNA to confirm it. The CDR3 spans 16 residues. CDR1 is MDHEN, CDR2 SYDVKM, per germline. The CDR3 loop reads CASSTPLGREVYEQYF.

The gene calls are TRBV4-1 and TRBJ1-2; no DNA is available, so the TRBD1 call from TCRdb remains unchecked. The CDR3 extends over 17 amino acids. The germline V gene has CDR1 MGHRA and CDR2 YSYEKL. Here the CDR3 reads CASSHQPDSKLNFGYTF.

This chain uses TRBV5-5 with TRBJ1-5; TCRdb reports TRBD1, a call that lacks DNA to check it against. Germline CDR1 SGHKS, CDR2 YYEKEE (reference sequence). The CDR3 covers 17 residues. The CDR3 protein is CASSLGSRPRSNQPQHF. The variable domain in full, completed from reference TRBV5-5 and TRBJ1-5, reads DAGVTQSPTHLIKTRGQQVTLRCSPISGHKSVSWYQQVLGQGPQFIFQYYEKEERGRGNFPDRFSARQFPNYSSELNVNALLLGDSALYLCASSLGSRPRSNQPQHFGDGTRLSIL.

This chain links TRBV10-3 with TRBJ1-1. Looked up from germline, CDR1 is ENHRY and CDR2 is SYGVKD. The CDR3 has 12 residues. CDR3 in amino acids: CAIGGIQTEAFF.

V and J are TRBV9 and TRBJ2-6; the D call from TCRdb, TRBD2, cannot be confirmed without DNA. Germline V gene sequence: CDR1 SGDLS, CDR2 YYNGEE. The CDR3 contains 16 residues. The CDR3 loop reads CASSVGRGSGANVLTF.

V and J are TRBV7-2 and TRBJ2-4; TCRdb picks TRBD1, but there is no DNA to check that call. The CDR3 loop spans 15 amino acids. Germline V gene sequence: CDR1 SGHTA, CDR2 FQGNSA. The CDR3 spells CASSWDRDSKNIQYF.

This chain links TRBV27 with TRBJ1-1; TCRdb gives TRBD1 as the D gene, but with no DNA this cannot be confirmed. This CDR3 has 18 amino acids. Germline values: CDR1 MNHEY, CDR2 SMNVEV (reference sequence). The CDR3 is CASSLSPARVWENTEAFF.

The rearrangement uses TRBV29-1 and TRBJ2-7. This CDR3 region has 12 residues. Germline-derived CDR1 and CDR2 are SQVTM and ANQGSEA. Here the CDR3 reads CSVALATYEQYF.

The rearrangement links TRBV6-6 to TRBJ2-7; the TRBD1 assignment by TCRdb is unverifiable without DNA. Germline loops: CDR1 MNHNY, CDR2 SVGAGI (reference sequence). The CDR3 is 12 residues long. CDR3 sequence reads: CASSYQGYEQYF.

Here the CDR3 reads CSATGTPNEKLFF. The chain recombines TRBV20-1 with TRBJ1-4; TCRdb gives TRBD1 as the D gene, but with no DNA this cannot be confirmed. Germline V lookup: CDR1 DFQATT, CDR2 SNEGSKA (reference sequence). The CDR3 runs to 13 residues.

The chain carries TRBV3-1 and TRBJ2-2. The CDR3 spans 14 residues. Germline V gene sequence: CDR1 LGHDT, CDR2 YNNKEL (reference sequence). CDR3 protein: CASSQRGSTGELFF.

The rearrangement links TRBV6-1 to TRBJ2-1; TCRdb outputs TRBD1, but without DNA this stays unchecked. CDR3 length: 16 residues. Per germline, CDR1 MNHNS and CDR2 SASEGT. The CDR3: CASSSPTAQFFNEQFF.

The V call is TRBV28, the J call TRBJ1-2. The CDR3 spans 13 residues. Germline V gene data show CDR1 as MDHEN and CDR2 as SYDVKM. This CDR3 is CASTSPGSYGYTF.

V and J are TRBV7-3 and TRBJ2-3. The CDR3 runs to 15 residues. Germline loops: CDR1 SGHTA, CDR2 FQGTGA. The CDR3 is CASSLNPTGTDTQYF.

This rearrangement joins TRBV20-1 to TRBJ2-3; no DNA is available, so the TRBD1 call from TCRdb remains unchecked. The CDR3 spans 14 residues. Per germline, CDR1 DFQATT and CDR2 SNEGSKA (reference sequence). CDR3 sequence reads: CSVTTGIISGTQYF.

The chain links TRBV7-2 to TRBJ2-1; TCRdb calls TRBD2, which cannot be checked without DNA. Germline V lookup: CDR1 SGHTA, CDR2 FQGNSA. The CDR3 has 17 amino acids. The CDR3 here is CASSSPRTSGSYNEQFF. Full variable domain (remainder filled in from reference TRBV7-2 and TRBJ2-1): GAGVSQSPSNKVTEKGKDVELRCDPISGHTALYWYRQSLGQGLEFLIYFQGNSAPDKSGLPSDRFSAERTGGSVSTLTIQRTQQEDSAVYLCASSSPRTSGSYNEQFFGPGTRLTVL.

CDR3 region: CASRADRRPYEQYF. V and J are TRBV2 and TRBJ2-7; TCRdb gives TRBD1 as the D gene, but with no DNA this cannot be confirmed. Germline V lookup: CDR1 SNHLY, CDR2 FYNNEI. The CDR3 sequence is 14 residues long.